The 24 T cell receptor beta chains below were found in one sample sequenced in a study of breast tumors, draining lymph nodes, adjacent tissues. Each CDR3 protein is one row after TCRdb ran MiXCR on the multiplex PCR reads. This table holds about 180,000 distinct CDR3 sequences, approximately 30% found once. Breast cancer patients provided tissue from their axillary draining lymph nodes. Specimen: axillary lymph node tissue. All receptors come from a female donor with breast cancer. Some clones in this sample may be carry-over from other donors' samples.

The CDR3 reads CASSLGVWGQLFF. The CDR3 coding sequence is TGTGCCAGCAGCTTAGGTGTTTGGGGGCAACTGTTTTTT. The chain joins TRBV7-2 to TRBJ1-4; TRBD1 might be the D (6 bases). CDR1 is SGHTA and CDR2 is FQGNSA in the germline V gene. The CDR3 sequence is 13 residues long. V dropped 1 base and J dropped 12 bases, with 12 bases sitting between them.

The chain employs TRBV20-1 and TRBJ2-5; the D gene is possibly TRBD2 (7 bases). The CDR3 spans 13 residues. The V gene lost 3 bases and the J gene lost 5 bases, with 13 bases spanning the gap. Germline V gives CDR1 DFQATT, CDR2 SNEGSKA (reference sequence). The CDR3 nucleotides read TGCAGTGCTAGGGCGGGGGCGCATGAGACCCAGTACTTC. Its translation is CSARAGAHETQYF.

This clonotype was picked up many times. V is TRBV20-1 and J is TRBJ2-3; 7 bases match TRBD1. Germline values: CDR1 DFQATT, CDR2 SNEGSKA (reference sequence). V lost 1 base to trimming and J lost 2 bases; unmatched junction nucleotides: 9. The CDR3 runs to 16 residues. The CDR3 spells CSARGVFGTDTDTQYF. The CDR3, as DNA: TGCAGTGCTAGAGGTGTTTTCGGGACAGACACAGATACGCAGTATTTT.

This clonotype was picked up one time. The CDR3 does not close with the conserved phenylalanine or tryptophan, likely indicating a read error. CDR3 DNA: TGTGCCAGCGGCGTAGGACAGGGGAATGAGCAGTACTCC. Protein: CASGVGQGNEQYS. The chain links TRBV9 to TRBJ2-7; the match to TRBD1 covers 9 bases. Germline CDR1 reads SGDLS; CDR2 reads YYNGEE. This CDR3 comprises 13 residues.

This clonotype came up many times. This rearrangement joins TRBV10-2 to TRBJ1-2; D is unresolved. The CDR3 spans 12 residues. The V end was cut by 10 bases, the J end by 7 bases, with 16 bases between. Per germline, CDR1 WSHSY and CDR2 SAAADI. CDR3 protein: CAKKGSRGGYTF. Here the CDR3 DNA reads TGCGCCAAAAAAGGGTCGAGAGGTGGCTACACCTTC.

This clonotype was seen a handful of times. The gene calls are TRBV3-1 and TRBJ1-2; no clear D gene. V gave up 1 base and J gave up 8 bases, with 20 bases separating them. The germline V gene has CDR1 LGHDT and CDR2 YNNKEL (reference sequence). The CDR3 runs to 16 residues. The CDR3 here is CASSQAYRVPRRGYTF. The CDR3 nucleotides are TGTGCCAGCAGCCAAGCTTACAGAGTCCCTCGGCGAGGCTACACCTTC.

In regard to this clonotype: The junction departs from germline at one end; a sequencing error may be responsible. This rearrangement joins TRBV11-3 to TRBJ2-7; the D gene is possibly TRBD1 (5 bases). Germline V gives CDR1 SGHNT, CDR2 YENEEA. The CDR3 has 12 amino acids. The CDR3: CASRTQGGAQHF. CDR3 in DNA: TGTGCCAGCAGGACCCAGGGTGGCGCGCAGCACTTC.

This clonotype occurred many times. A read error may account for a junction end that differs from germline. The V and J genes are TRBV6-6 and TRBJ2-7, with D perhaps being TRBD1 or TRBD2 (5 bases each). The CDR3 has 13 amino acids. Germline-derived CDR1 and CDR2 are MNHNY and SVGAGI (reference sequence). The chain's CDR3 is CASSSLPTGGRRF. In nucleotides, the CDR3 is TGTGCCAGCAGTTCCCTCCCCACAGGAGGTAGGCGCTTC.

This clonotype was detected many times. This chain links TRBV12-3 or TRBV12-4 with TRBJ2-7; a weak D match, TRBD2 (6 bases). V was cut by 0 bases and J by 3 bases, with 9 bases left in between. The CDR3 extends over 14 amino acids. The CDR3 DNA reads TGTGCCAGCAGTTTAGCGGGGGGATTCTACGAGCAGTACTTC. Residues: CASSLAGGFYEQYF.

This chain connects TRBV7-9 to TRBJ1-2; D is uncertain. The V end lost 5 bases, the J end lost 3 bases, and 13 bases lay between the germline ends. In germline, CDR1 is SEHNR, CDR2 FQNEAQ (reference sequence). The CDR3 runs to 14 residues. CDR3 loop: CASSQGRFDYGYTF. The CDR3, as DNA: TGTGCCAGCAGCCAAGGTCGATTTGACTATGGCTACACCTTC. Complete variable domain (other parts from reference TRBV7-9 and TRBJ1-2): DTGVSQNPRHKITKRGQNVTFRCDPISEHNRLYWYRQTLGQGPEFLTYFQNEAQLEKSRLLSDRFSAERPKGSFSTLEIQRTEQGDSAMYLCASSQGRFDYGYTFGSGTRLTVV.

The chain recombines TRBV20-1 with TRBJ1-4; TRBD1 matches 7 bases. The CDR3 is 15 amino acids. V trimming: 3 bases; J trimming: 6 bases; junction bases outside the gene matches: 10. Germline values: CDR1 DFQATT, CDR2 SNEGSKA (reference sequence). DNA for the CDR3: TGCAGTGCTAGTAGACAGGGTTTGGGACATGAAAAACTGTTTTTT. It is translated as CSASRQGLGHEKLFF.

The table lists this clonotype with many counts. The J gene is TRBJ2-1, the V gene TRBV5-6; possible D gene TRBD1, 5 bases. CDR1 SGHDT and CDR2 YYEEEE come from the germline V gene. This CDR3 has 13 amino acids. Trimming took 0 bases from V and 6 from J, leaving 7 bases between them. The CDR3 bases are TGTGCCAGCAGCTTGGGACAGATCAATGAGCAGTTCTTC. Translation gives CASSLGQINEQFF.

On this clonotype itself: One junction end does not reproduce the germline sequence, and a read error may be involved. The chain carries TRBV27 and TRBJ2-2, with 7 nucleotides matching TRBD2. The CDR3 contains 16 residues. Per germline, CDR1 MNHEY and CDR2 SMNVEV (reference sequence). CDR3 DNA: TGTGCCAGCAGTTTATACGCGGGAGTACAAACCGGGGAGCTGCTTTTT. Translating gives CASSLYAGVQTGELLF.

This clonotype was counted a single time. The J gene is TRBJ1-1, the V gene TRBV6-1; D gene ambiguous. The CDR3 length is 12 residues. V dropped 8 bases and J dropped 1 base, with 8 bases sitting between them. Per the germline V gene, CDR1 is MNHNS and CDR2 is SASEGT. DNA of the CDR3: TGTGCCAGCCCTAGCAGGAACACTGAAGCTTTCTTT. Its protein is CASPSRNTEAFF.

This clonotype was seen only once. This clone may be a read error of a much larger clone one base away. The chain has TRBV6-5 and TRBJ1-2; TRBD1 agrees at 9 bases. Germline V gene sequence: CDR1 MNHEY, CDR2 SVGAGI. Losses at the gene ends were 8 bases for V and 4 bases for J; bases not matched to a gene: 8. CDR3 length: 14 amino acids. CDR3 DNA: TGTGCCAGCCGACGACAGGGGGGCGGCTATGGCTACACCTTC. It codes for CASRRQGGGYGYTF.

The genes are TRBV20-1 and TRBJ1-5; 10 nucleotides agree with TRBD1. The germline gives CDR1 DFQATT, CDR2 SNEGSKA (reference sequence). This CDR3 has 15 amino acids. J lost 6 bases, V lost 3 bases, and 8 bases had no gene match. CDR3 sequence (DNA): TGCAGTGCTAGTGGGGACAGGGGCCCCAGTCAGCCCCAGCATTTT. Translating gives CSASGDRGPSQPQHF.

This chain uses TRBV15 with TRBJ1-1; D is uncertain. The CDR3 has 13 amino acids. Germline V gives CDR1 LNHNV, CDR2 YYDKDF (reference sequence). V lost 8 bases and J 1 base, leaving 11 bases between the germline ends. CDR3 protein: CATAVRENTEAFF. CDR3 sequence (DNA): TGTGCCACCGCTGTGCGGGAGAACACTGAAGCTTTCTTT.

The CDR3 sequence: CASSLEMGQGASTQYF. DNA of the CDR3: TGTGCCAGCAGCTTAGAGATGGGACAGGGGGCGAGTACGCAGTATTTT. The chain uses TRBV11-3 and TRBJ2-3, with 12 nucleotides matching TRBD1. CDR3 size: 16 residues. Germline V gives CDR1 SGHNT, CDR2 YENEEA. Germline trimming cut 0 bases from V and 8 bases from J; bases unmatched to any gene: 6.

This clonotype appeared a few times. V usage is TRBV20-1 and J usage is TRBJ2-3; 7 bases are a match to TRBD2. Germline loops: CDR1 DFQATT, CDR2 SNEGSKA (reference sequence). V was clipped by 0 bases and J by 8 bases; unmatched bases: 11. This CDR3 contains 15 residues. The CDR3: CSARDLASGPGTQYF. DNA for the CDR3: TGCAGTGCTAGAGATCTGGCTAGCGGCCCGGGTACGCAGTATTTT.

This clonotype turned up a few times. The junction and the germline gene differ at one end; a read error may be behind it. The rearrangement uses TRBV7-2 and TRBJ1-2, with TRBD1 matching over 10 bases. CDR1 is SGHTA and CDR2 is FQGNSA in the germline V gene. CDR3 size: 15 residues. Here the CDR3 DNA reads TGTGCCAGCAGCGGCAAGGGACAGGGGTTTTATGGCTACCCCTTC. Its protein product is CASSGKGQGFYGYPF.

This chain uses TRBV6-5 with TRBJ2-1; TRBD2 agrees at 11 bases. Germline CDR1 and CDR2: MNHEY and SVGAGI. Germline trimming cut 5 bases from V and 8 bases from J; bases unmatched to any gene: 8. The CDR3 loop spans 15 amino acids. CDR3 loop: CASSHELAGEDEQFF. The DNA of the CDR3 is TGTGCCAGCAGTCACGAACTAGCGGGGGAGGATGAGCAGTTCTTC.

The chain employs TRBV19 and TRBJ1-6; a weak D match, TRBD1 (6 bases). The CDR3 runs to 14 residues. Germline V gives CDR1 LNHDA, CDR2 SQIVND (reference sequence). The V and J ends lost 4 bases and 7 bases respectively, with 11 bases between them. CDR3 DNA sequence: TGTGCCAGTAGTAGGGTGGGGGGCAATTCACCCCTCCACTTT. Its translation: CASSRVGGNSPLHF.

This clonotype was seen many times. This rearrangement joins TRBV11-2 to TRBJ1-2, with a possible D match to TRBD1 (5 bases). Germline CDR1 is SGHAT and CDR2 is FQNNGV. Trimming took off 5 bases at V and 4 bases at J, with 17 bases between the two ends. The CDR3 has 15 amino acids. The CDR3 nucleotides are TGTGCCAGCAGCCCTCCTAACAGGCGCTCCTATGGCTACACCTTC. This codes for CASSPPNRRSYGYTF.

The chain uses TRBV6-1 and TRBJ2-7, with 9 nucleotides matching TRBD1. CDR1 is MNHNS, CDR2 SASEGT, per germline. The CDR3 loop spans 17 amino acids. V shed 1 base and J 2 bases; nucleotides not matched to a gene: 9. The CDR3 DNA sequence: TGTGCCAGCAGTGAAGGTTTCGGGGGACAGGGACCCTACGAGCAGTACTTC. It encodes CASSEGFGGQGPYEQYF.